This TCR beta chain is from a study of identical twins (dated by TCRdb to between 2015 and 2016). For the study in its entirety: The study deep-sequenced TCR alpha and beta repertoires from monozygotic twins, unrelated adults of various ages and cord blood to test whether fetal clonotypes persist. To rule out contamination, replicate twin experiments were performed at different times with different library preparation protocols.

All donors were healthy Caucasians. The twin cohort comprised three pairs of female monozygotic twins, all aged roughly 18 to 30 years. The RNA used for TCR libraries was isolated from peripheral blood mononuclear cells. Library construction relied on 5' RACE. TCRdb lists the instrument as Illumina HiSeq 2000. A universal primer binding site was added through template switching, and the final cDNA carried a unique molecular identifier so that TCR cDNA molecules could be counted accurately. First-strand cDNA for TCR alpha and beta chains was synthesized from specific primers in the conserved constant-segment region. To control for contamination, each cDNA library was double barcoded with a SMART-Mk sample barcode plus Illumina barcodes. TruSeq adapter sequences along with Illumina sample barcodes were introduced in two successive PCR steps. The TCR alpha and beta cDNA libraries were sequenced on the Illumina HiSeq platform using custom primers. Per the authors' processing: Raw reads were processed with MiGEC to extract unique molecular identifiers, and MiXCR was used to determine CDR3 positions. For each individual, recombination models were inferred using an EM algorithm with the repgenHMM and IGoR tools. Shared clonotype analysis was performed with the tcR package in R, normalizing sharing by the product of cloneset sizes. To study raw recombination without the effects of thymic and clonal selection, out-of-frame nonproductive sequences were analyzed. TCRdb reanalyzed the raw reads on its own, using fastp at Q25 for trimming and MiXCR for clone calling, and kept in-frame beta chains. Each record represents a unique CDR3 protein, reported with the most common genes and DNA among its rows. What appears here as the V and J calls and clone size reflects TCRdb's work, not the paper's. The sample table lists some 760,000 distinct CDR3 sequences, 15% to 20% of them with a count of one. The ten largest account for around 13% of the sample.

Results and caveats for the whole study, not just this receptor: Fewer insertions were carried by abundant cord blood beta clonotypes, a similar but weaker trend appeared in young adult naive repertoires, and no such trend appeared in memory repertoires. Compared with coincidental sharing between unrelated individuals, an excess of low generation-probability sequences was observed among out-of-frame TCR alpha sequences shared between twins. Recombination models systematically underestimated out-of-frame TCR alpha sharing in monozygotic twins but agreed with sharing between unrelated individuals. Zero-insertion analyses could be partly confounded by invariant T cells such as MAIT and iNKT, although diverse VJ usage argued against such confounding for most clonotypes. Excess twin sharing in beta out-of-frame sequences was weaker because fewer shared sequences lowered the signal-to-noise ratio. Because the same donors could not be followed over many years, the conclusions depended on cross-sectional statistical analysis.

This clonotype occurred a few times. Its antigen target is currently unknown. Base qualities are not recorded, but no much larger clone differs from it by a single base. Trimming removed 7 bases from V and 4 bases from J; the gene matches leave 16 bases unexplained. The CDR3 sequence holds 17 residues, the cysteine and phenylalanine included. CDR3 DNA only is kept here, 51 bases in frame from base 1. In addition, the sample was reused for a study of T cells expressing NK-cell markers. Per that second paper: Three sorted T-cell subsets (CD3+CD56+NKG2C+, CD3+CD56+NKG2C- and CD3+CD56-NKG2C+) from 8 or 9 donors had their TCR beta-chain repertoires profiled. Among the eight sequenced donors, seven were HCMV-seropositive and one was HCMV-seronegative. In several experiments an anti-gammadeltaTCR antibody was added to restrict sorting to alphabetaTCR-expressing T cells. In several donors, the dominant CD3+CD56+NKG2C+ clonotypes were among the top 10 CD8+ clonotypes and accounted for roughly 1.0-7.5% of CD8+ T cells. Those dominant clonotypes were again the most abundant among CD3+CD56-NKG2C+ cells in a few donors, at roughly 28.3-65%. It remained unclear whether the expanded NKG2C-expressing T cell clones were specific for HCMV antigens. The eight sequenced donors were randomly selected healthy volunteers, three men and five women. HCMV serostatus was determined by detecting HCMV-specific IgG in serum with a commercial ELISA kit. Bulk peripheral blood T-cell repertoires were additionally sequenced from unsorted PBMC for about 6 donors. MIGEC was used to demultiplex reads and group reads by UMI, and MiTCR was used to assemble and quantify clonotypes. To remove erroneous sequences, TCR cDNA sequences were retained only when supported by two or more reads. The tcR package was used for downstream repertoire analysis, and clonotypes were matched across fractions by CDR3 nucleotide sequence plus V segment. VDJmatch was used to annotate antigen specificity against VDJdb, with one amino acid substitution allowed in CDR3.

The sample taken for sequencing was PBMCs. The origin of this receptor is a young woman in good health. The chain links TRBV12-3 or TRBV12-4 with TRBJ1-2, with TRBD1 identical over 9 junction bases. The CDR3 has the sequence CASTLPGQGRRVYGYTF. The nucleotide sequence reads TGTGCCAGCACCCTCCCGGGACAGGGTCGTCGCGTCTATGGCTACACCTTC.